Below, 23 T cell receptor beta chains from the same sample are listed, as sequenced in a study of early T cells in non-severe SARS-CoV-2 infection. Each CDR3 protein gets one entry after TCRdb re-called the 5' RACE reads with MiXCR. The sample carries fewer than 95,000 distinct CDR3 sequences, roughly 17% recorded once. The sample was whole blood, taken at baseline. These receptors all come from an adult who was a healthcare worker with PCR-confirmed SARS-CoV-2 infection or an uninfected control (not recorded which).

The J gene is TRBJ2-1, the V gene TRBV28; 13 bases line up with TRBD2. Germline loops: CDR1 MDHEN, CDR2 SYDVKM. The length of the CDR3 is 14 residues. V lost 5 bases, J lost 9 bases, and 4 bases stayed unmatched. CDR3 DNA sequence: TGTGCCAGCAGTCTACTAGCGGGAGGGGGTGAGCAGTTCTTC. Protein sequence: CASSLLAGGGEQFF.

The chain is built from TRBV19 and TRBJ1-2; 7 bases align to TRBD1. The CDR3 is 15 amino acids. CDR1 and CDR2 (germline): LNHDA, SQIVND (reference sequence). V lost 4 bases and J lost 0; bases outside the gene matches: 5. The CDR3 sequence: CASSTVGTANYGYTF. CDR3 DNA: TGTGCCAGTAGTACCGTAGGGACAGCTAACTATGGCTACACCTTC.

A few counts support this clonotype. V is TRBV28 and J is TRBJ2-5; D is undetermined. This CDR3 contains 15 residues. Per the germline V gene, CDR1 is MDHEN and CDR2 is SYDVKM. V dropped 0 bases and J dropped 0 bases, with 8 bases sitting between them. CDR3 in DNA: TGTGCCAGCAGTTTATGGAACAGCCACCAAGAGACCCAGTACTTC. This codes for CASSLWNSHQETQYF.

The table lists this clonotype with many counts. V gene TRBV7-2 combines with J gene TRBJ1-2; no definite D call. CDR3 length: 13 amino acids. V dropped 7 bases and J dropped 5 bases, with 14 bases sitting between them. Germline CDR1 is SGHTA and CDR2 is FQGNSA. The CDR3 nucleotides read TGTGCCAGCACCAGACTGCAAGCTTATGGCTACACCTTC. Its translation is CASTRLQAYGYTF.

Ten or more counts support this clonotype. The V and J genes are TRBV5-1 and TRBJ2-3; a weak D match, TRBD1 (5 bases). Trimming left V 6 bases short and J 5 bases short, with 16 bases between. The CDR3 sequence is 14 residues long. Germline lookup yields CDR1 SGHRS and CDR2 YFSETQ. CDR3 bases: TGCGCCAGCACTTGGGGCAGAGAAGGAGATACGCAGTATTTT. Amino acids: CASTWGREGDTQYF.

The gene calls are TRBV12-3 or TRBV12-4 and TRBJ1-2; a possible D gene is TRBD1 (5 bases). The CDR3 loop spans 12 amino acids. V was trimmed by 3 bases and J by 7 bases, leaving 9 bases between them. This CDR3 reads CASSLRQLGYTF. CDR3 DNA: TGTGCCAGCAGTTTGAGACAGCTTGGCTACACCTTC.

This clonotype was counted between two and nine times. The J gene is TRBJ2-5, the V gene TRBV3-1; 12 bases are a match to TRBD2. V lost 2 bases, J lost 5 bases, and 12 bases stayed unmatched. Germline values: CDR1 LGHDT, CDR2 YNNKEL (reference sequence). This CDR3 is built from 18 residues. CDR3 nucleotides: TGTGCCAGCAGCCAACCCTACCGTCTAGCGGGAGGGTCGGAGACCCAGTACTTC. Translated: CASSQPYRLAGGSETQYF.

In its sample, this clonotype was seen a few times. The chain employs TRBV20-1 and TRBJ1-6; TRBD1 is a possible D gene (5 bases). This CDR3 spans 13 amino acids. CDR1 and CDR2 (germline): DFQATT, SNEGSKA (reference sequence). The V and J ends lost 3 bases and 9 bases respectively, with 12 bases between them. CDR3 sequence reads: CSASVQGPSPLHF. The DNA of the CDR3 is TGCAGTGCTAGCGTTCAGGGTCCTTCACCCCTCCACTTT.

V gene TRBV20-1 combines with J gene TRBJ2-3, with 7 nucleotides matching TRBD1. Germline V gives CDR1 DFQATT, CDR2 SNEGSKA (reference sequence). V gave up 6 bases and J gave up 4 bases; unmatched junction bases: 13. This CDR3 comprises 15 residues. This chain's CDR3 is CSARQGMGDADTQYF. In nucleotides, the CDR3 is TGCAGTGCCCGACAGGGAATGGGAGATGCAGATACGCAGTATTTT.

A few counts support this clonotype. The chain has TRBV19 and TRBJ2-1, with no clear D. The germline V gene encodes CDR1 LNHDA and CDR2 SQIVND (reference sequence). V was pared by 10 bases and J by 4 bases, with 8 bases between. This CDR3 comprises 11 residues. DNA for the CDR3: TGTGCCACCAGTTCATACAATGAGCAGTTCTTC. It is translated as CATSSYNEQFF.

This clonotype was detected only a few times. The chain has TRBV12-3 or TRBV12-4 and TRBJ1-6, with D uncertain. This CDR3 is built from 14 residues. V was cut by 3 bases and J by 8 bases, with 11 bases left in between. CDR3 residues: CASSLGRRDSPLHF. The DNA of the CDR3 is TGTGCCAGCAGTTTGGGGAGAAGGGATTCACCCCTCCACTTT.

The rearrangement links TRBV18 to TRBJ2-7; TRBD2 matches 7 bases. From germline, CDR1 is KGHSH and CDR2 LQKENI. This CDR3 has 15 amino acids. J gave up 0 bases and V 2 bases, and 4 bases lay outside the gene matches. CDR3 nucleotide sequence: TGTGCCAGCTCACCATCGGGCGGGAGCTCCTACGAGCAGTACTTC. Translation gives CASSPSGGSSYEQYF. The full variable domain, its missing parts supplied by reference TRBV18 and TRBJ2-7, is NAGVMQNPRHLVRRRGQEARLRCSPMKGHSHVYWYRQLPEEGLKFMVYLQKENIIDESGMPKERFSAEFPKEGPSILRIQQVVRGDSAAYFCASSPSGGSSYEQYFGPGTRLTVT.

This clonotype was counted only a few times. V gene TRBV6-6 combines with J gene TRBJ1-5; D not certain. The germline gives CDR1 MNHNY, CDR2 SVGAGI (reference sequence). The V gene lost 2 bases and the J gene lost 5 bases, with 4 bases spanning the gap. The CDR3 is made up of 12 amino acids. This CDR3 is CASSYQDQPQHF. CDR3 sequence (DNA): TGTGCCAGCAGTTACCAAGATCAGCCCCAGCATTTT.

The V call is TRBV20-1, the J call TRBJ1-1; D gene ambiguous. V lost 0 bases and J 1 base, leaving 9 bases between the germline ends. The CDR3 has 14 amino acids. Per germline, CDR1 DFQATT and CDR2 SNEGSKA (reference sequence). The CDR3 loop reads CSARDRLSNTEAFF. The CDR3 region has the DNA TGCAGTGCTAGAGATCGCCTTTCGAACACTGAAGCTTTCTTT.

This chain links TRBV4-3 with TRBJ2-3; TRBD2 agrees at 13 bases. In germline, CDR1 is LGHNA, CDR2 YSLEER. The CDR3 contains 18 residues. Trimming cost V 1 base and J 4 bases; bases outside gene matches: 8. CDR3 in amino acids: CASSQGAPGLAGPDTQYF. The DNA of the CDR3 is TGCGCCAGCAGCCAAGGGGCACCGGGACTAGCGGGACCAGATACGCAGTATTTT.

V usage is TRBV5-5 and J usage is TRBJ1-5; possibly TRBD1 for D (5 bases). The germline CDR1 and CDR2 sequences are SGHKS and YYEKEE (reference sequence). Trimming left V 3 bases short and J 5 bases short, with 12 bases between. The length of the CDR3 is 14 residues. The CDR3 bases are TGTGCCAGCAGCTGGGACGCCCGGGATCAGCCCCAGCATTTT. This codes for CASSWDARDQPQHF.

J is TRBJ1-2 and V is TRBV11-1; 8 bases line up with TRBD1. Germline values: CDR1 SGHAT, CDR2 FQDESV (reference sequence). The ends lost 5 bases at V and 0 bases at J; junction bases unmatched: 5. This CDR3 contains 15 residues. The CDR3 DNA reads TGTGCCAGCAGCCTTCACAGGGGGGCTAACTATGGCTACACCTTC. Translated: CASSLHRGANYGYTF. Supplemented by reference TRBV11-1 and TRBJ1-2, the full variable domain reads EAEVAQSPRYKITEKSQAVAFWCDPISGHATLYWYRQILGQGPELLVQFQDESVVDDSQLPKDRFSAERLKGVDSTLKIQPAELGDSAMYLCASSLHRGANYGYTFGSGTRLTVV.

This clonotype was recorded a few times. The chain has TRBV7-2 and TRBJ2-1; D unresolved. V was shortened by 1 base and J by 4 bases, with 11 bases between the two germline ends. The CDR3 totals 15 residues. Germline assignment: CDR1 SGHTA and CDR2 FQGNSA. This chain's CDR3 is CASSLDGGWYNEQFF. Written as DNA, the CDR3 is TGTGCCAGCAGCTTAGACGGCGGTTGGTACAATGAGCAGTTCTTC.

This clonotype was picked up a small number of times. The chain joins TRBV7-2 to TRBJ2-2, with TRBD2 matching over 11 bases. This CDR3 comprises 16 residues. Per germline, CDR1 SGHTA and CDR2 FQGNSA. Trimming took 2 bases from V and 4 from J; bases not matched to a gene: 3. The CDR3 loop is CASSLQGLAGTGELFF. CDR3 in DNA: TGTGCCAGCAGCTTACAAGGACTAGCGGGCACCGGGGAGCTGTTTTTT.

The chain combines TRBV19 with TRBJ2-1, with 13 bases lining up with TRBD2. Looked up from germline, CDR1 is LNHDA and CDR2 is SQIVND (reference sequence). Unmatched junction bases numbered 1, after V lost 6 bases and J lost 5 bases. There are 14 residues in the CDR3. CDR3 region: CASSGLAGDNEQFF. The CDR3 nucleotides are TGTGCCAGTAGCGGACTAGCGGGGGACAATGAGCAGTTCTTC. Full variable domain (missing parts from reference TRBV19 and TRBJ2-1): DGGITQSPKYLFRKEGQNVTLSCEQNLNHDAMYWYRQDPGQGLRLIYYSQIVNDFQKGDIAEGYSVSREKKESFPLTVTSAQKNPTAFYLCASSGLAGDNEQFFGPGTRLTVL.

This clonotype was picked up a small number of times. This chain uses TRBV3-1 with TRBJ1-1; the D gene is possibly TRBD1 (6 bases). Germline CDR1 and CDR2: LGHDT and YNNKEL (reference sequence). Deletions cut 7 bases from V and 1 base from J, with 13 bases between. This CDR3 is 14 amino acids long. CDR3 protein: CASNHGGPNTEAFF. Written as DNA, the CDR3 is TGTGCCAGCAACCATGGGGGGCCGAACACTGAAGCTTTCTTT.

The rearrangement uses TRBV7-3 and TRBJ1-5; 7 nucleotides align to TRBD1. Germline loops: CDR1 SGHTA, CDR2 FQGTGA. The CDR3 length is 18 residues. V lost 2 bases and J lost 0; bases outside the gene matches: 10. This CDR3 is CASSLRDSSFYSNQPQHF. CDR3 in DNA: TGTGCCAGCAGCTTACGGGACAGTTCCTTCTATAGCAATCAGCCCCAGCATTTT.

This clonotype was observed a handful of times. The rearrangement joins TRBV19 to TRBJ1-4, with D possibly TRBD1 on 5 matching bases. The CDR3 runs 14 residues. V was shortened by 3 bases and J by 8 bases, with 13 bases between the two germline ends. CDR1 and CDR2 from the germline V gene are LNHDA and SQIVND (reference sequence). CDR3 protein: CASSISWTPEKLFF. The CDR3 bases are TGTGCCAGTAGTATTTCGTGGACACCCGAAAAACTGTTTTTT. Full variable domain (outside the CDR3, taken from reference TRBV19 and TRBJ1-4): DGGITQSPKYLFRKEGQNVTLSCEQNLNHDAMYWYRQDPGQGLRLIYYSQIVNDFQKGDIAEGYSVSREKKESFPLTVTSAQKNPTAFYLCASSISWTPEKLFFGSGTQLSVL.